Following are 23 T cell receptor beta chains from one sample sequenced in a study of blood T cells in healthy people across ages. Next came a second PCR, run for about 7 to 12 cycles, which used a sample-barcoded 5' primer along with a J-beta primer mix. A single record per CDR3 protein comes from TCRdb applying MiXCR to the 5' RACE reads. The table shows 800,000 or so distinct CDR3 sequences, with 62% occurring only once. What was sequenced was blood. Receptor source: a man younger than 45 in good health.

The rearrangement uses TRBV7-2 and TRBJ1-1; possible D gene TRBD1, 5 bases. Germline V gene lookup returns CDR1 SGHTA and CDR2 FQGNSA. This CDR3 contains 15 residues. V was pared by 1 base and J by 8 bases, with 17 bases between. The CDR3 here is CASSLGLLGDDEAFF. The CDR3 nucleotides read TGTGCCAGCAGCTTAGGATTGCTCGGGGACGACGAAGCTTTCTTT.

The rearrangement joins TRBV5-1 to TRBJ2-3; tentative D call: TRBD2 (6 bases). Germline-derived CDR1 and CDR2 are SGHRS and YFSETQ. The V end lost 7 bases, the J end lost 1 base, and 13 bases lay between the germline ends. The CDR3 spans 14 residues. In DNA, the CDR3 is TGCGCCAGCGCCTTTGGGGAGGGCACAGATACGCAGTATTTT. It encodes CASAFGEGTDTQYF.

V is TRBV2 and J is TRBJ2-1, with D possibly being TRBD2 (5 bases). The V gene's germline CDR1 is SNHLY and CDR2 FYNNEI. The CDR3 is 14 amino acids. Trimming left V 6 bases short and J 9 bases short, with 18 bases between. The CDR3 bases are TGTGCCAGCAGGGGAACGACAAGTCGGGGTGAGCAGTTCTTC. Protein: CASRGTTSRGEQFF.

A few counts support this clonotype. The chain couples TRBV7-9 to TRBJ2-5; D is possibly TRBD1 (6 bases). The ends were cut back, 2 bases at V and 2 bases at J, with 15 bases in the middle. Germline V gives CDR1 SEHNR, CDR2 FQNEAQ (reference sequence). The CDR3 runs 16 residues. The CDR3 here is CASSLIGQIRQETQYF. CDR3 DNA: TGTGCCAGCAGCTTAATAGGACAGATCAGGCAAGAGACCCAGTACTTC.

The rearrangement joins TRBV7-9 to TRBJ1-6, with D perhaps TRBD1 (5 bases). Germline CDR1 is SEHNR and CDR2 is FQNEAQ (reference sequence). There are 15 residues in the CDR3. Trimming stripped 0 bases from V and 8 bases from J, with 11 bases between. The CDR3 region has the DNA TGTGCCAGCAGCTTAGCGGCGGGGGGGGATTCACCCCTCCACTTT. Translation gives CASSLAAGGDSPLHF.

The gene calls are TRBV5-1 and TRBJ2-7, with 10 bases aligning to TRBD1. Germline-derived CDR1 and CDR2 are SGHRS and YFSETQ. This CDR3 region has 16 residues. J lost 4 bases, V lost 3 bases, and 10 bases had no gene match. CDR3 nucleotides: TGCGCCAGCAGCTCCTCAGTAGGGGACAGGGGTTACGAGCAGTACTTC. This gives the protein CASSSSVGDRGYEQYF.

With regard to this clonotype: A junction boundary mismatches the germline segment, possibly from a read error. The chain carries TRBV20-1 and TRBJ1-5; 8 bases fit TRBD1. The V gene's germline CDR1 is DFQATT and CDR2 SNEGSKA (reference sequence). CDR3 length equals 14 residues. The CDR3 sequence is CSASQGARNQPQHF. CDR3 nucleotide sequence: TGCAGTGCTAGCCAGGGGGCCAGGAATCAACCCCAGCATTTT.

The chain recombines TRBV6-2 or TRBV6-3 with TRBJ1-2, with 12 bases that match TRBD1. The V segment lost 6 bases and the J segment 8 bases; nucleotides outside the gene matches: 7. The CDR3 is 14 amino acids. Germline loops: CDR1 MNHEY, CDR2 SVGEGT. This CDR3 is CASRPGTGGAGYTF. The CDR3 DNA is TGTGCCAGCAGACCCGGGACAGGGGGCGCCGGCTACACCTTC.

This clonotype has only a few counts. The chain is built from TRBV5-1 and TRBJ2-1, with D maybe TRBD2 (5 bases). This CDR3 has 12 amino acids. Between the trimmed V and J ends, which lost 5 bases and 7 bases, there was a span of 10 bases. Germline V gives CDR1 SGHRS, CDR2 YFSETQ. As DNA, the CDR3 is TGCGCCAGCAGTATGCGGGTAAATGAGCAGTTCTTC. Translation gives CASSMRVNEQFF.

The V and J genes are TRBV5-1 and TRBJ1-2, with D uncertain. The V gene's germline CDR1 is SGHRS and CDR2 YFSETQ. V lost 1 base and J 7 bases, leaving 11 bases between the germline ends. The CDR3 loop spans 13 amino acids. The CDR3 nucleotides are TGCGCCAGCAGCTTGTCCGACGGTCGTGGCTACACCTTC. Residues: CASSLSDGRGYTF.

This clonotype was seen a few times. The J gene is TRBJ2-3, the V gene TRBV4-2; D is ambiguous. Trimming removed 3 bases at V and 4 bases at J, with 11 bases between. The CDR3 is 14 amino acids. CDR1 and CDR2 (germline): LGHNA, YNFKEQ. CDR3 in DNA: TGTGCCAGCAGCCAGGAGCCAGGCCCAGATACGCAGTATTTT. It specifies CASSQEPGPDTQYF.

The V and J genes are TRBV6-5 and TRBJ2-3; 8 bases agree with TRBD1. V shed 2 bases and J 2 bases; nucleotides not matched to a gene: 9. CDR1 is MNHEY, CDR2 SVGAGI, per germline. CDR3 size: 17 residues. CDR3 region: CASSYPPTGENTDTQYF. The CDR3 DNA reads TGTGCCAGCAGTTACCCTCCGACAGGGGAGAACACAGATACGCAGTATTTT.

The gene calls are TRBV28 and TRBJ2-7; 7 bases map to TRBD1. Germline values: CDR1 MDHEN, CDR2 SYDVKM. V lost 3 bases, J lost 2 bases, and 13 bases stayed unmatched. The CDR3 totals 17 residues. The CDR3 DNA reads as TGTGCCAGCAGTTTGGTATTCGGACAGGTCGGGCCCTACGAGCAGTACTTC. It yields the protein CASSLVFGQVGPYEQYF.

The J gene is TRBJ2-7, the V gene TRBV11-1, with 7 bases aligning to TRBD1. The CDR3 has 14 amino acids. Germline V gives CDR1 SGHAT, CDR2 FQDESV (reference sequence). The V segment lost 5 bases and the J segment 2 bases; nucleotides outside the gene matches: 6. The CDR3 spells CASSPHQGAYEQYF. The CDR3 nucleotides are TGTGCCAGCAGCCCTCATCAGGGGGCCTACGAGCAGTACTTC.

The chain is built from TRBV18 and TRBJ2-7; no clear D. This CDR3 has 12 residues. Germline loops: CDR1 KGHSH, CDR2 LQKENI. V lost 3 bases, J lost 10 bases, and 13 bases lay in between. DNA for the CDR3: TGTGCCAGCTCACCCGTCCCGATAACCCAGTACTTC. Residues: CASSPVPITQYF.

Concerning this clonotype: The junction shows a germline mismatch at one end, possibly a read error. The V gene is TRBV12-3 or TRBV12-4, the J gene TRBJ2-5, with a tentative D call TRBD1 (5 bases). The CDR3 loop spans 14 amino acids. The DNA of the CDR3 is TGTGCCAACAGTTTAGGGGTGTTCGGGGAGACCCAGTACTTC. It yields the protein CANSLGVFGETQYF.

This clonotype was seen a single time. The chain employs TRBV6-5 and TRBJ2-5; 7 positions match TRBD1. The end of the DNA fits TRBJ2-7 better, so the J call may be wrong. Germline V gene lookup returns CDR1 MNHEY and CDR2 SVGAGI. CDR3 length: 14 amino acids. CDR3 bases: TGTGCCAGCGGTCTCACAGGGGCCAACTACGAGCAGTACTTC. Protein sequence: CASGLTGANYEQYF.

This chain uses TRBV7-2 with TRBJ1-6, with TRBD1 identical over 10 bases. The junction had 3 bases not matched to a gene; V was cut back by 6 bases and J by 7 bases. The CDR3 has 14 amino acids. Germline V lookup: CDR1 SGHTA, CDR2 FQGNSA. DNA of the CDR3: TGTGCCAGCAGGTGGGACAGGGGAAATTCACCCCTCCACTTT. As protein: CASRWDRGNSPLHF.

V is TRBV4-2 and J is TRBJ1-2, with 7 nucleotides matching TRBD1. V lost 4 bases, J lost 6 bases, and 8 bases stayed unmatched. The length of the CDR3 is 14 residues. The germline V gene encodes CDR1 LGHNA and CDR2 YNFKEQ. Here the CDR3 DNA reads TGTGCCAGCAGCCCCCAGAGGGGGCAGGATGGCTACACCTTC. It encodes CASSPQRGQDGYTF.

V gene TRBV4-3 combines with J gene TRBJ1-1, with D unresolved. Germline CDR1 and CDR2: LGHNA and YSLEER. V was pared by 0 bases and J by 7 bases, with 6 bases between. The CDR3 runs to 12 residues. The CDR3 DNA is TGCGCCAGCAGCCAAGATGGAAGTGAAGCTTTCTTT. Its protein product is CASSQDGSEAFF.

The V gene is TRBV6-6, the J gene TRBJ2-7, with 7 bases lining up with TRBD1. J gave up 1 base and V 4 bases, and 10 bases lay outside the gene matches. The CDR3 runs 16 residues. In germline, CDR1 is MNHNY, CDR2 SVGAGI (reference sequence). CDR3 region: CASSLAPGTASYEQYF. CDR3 nucleotides: TGTGCCAGCAGTTTGGCCCCCGGGACAGCTTCCTACGAGCAGTACTTC.

The chain combines TRBV16 with TRBJ1-1, with TRBD1 as a possible D gene (5 bases). The V and J ends lost 1 base and 4 bases respectively, with 13 bases between them. The CDR3 covers 15 residues. Germline lookup yields CDR1 KGHSY and CDR2 FQNENV. This CDR3 reads CASSQLGREGTEAFF. The CDR3 DNA reads as TGTGCCAGCAGCCAATTGGGCAGGGAAGGCACTGAAGCTTTCTTT.

The chain employs TRBV29-1 and TRBJ2-1; D gene unclear. The CDR3 is made up of 14 amino acids. Looked up from germline, CDR1 is SQVTM and CDR2 is ANQGSEA. V lost 3 bases and J 6 bases, leaving 15 bases between the germline ends. Here the CDR3 reads CSVEMATPGNEQFF. Written as DNA, the CDR3 is TGCAGCGTTGAGATGGCAACTCCGGGCAATGAGCAGTTCTTC.